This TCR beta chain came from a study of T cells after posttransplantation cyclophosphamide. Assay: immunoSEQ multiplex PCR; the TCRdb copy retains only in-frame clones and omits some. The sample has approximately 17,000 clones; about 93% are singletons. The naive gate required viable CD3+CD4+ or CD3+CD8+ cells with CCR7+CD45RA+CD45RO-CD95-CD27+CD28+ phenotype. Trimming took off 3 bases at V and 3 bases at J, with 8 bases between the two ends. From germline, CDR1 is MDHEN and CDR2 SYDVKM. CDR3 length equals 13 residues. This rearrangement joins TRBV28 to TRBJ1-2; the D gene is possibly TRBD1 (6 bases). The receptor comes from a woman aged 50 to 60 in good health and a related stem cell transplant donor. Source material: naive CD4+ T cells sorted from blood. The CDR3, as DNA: TGTGCCAGCAGTTTCACAGGGCACTATGGCTACACCTTC. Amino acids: CASSFTGHYGYTF.